The clone carrying this T cell receptor (beta chain) has at least ten counts. TCRdb redid the calling of the 5' RACE reads with MiXCR, one entry per CDR3 protein. The table has about 240,000 distinct CDR3 sequences, around a tenth seen once; the top ten hold 6% to 8.5%. The entry originates in a study of CD8 T cells in ankylosing spondylitis. Germline lookup yields CDR1 SGHKS and CDR2 YYEKEE (reference sequence). Trimming cost V 3 bases and J 6 bases; bases outside gene matches: 9. The CDR3 is made up of 15 amino acids. This receptor was taken from a male donor with ankylosing spondylitis or in good health (not recorded which). Source material: blood, either unsorted or a sorted T cell fraction (not recorded which). The chain links TRBV5-5 to TRBJ1-3; TRBD1 agrees at 7 bases. CDR3 amino acids: CASSYLQGIENTIYF. The CDR3 DNA is TGTGCCAGCAGCTACTTACAGGGGATTGAAAACACCATATATTTT.